This is a list of T cell receptor beta chains from one sample in a study of control samples from healthy donors and cancer patients. Only in-frame clones appear in the TCRdb table, and some are missing; sequencing was by immunoSEQ multiplex PCR. The repertoire includes some 150,000 clones, 75% to 95% of them detected once, and approximately 3% sits in the top ten. Material for sequencing was blood. These receptor sequences come from a man aged 25 to 40 in good health. Each CDR3 is given without its conserved first and last residue. D genes are given only for firm matches.

CDR3aa: ASSLRDSEVITEAF
v_gene: TRBV18
j_gene: TRBJ1-1
d_gene: TRBD1

CDR3aa: ASSQGTGGTDTQY
v_gene: TRBV11-2
j_gene: TRBJ2-3
d_gene: TRBD1

CDR3aa: ASSFDGLETQY
v_gene: TRBV28
j_gene: TRBJ2-5
d_gene: .

CDR3aa: ASSPTSGNTGELF
v_gene: TRBV9
j_gene: TRBJ2-2
d_gene: TRBD2

CDR3aa: ASSYTAGQLYEQY
v_gene: TRBV6-5
j_gene: TRBJ2-7
d_gene: .

CDR3aa: ASSLIGTGYGYT
v_gene: TRBV5-8
j_gene: TRBJ1-2
d_gene: TRBD1

CDR3aa: ASIGGTFGYT
v_gene: TRBV19
j_gene: TRBJ1-2
d_gene: .

CDR3aa: AWTATGPSAEAF
v_gene: TRBV30
j_gene: TRBJ1-1
d_gene: .

CDR3aa: ASSLLAGSNNEQF
v_gene: TRBV2
j_gene: TRBJ2-1
d_gene: TRBD2

CDR3aa: ASSVDPVSTEAF
v_gene: TRBV9
j_gene: TRBJ1-1
d_gene: .

CDR3aa: ASSQGKGAGNTIY
v_gene: TRBV4-1
j_gene: TRBJ1-3
d_gene: .

CDR3aa: ASRVRQNTEAF
v_gene: TRBV2
j_gene: TRBJ1-1
d_gene: .

CDR3aa: ASSESQWDSYEQY
v_gene: TRBV6-1
j_gene: TRBJ2-7
d_gene: .

CDR3aa: ATSNREGAGELF
v_gene: TRBV24-1
j_gene: TRBJ2-2
d_gene: .

CDR3aa: ASSIDHSNQPQH
v_gene: TRBV19
j_gene: TRBJ1-5
d_gene: .

CDR3aa: ASSTGLAGGAGELF
v_gene: TRBV19
j_gene: TRBJ2-2
d_gene: TRBD2

CDR3aa: ASSLLEDISYEQY
v_gene: TRBV7-8
j_gene: TRBJ2-7
d_gene: .

CDR3aa: ASSPRATNEKLF
v_gene: TRBV7-9
j_gene: TRBJ1-4
d_gene: .

CDR3aa: ASSVFRQGAINEQF
v_gene: TRBV9
j_gene: TRBJ2-1
d_gene: TRBD1

CDR3aa: ASSLTGDEQF
v_gene: TRBV6-5
j_gene: TRBJ2-1
d_gene: .

CDR3aa: SVSLRSTDTQY
v_gene: TRBV29-1
j_gene: TRBJ2-3
d_gene: .

CDR3aa: AAGRGFLYEQY
v_gene: TRBV10-2
j_gene: TRBJ2-7
d_gene: .

CDR3aa: ASSMEGNQPQH
v_gene: TRBV2
j_gene: TRBJ1-5
d_gene: .